This T cell receptor (beta chain) was retrieved from a study of monozygotic twins with inflammatory bowel disease. Germline CDR1 and CDR2: SGHRS and YFSETQ. The CDR3 covers 14 residues. No DNA is given; TCRdb re-called the 5' RACE reads and lists each CDR3 protein once. The specimen's table records approximately 400,000 distinct CDR3 sequences. The clonotype originates from a human donor with ulcerative colitis or Crohn's disease, or a healthy co-twin of an affected twin (not recorded which). This chain joins TRBV5-1 and TRBJ2-6; TCRdb returns TRBD2, unconfirmable since there is no DNA. The sequenced sample was blood. CDR3 region: CASSEGGGANVLTF.